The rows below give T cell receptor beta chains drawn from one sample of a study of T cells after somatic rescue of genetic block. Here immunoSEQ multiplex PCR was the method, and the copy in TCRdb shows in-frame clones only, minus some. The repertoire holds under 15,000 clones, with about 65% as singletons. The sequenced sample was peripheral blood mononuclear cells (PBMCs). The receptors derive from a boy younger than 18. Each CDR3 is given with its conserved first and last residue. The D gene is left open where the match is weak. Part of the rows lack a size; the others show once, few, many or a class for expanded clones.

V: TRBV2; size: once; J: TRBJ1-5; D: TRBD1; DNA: TGTGCCAGCAGTGGTATACCGGGACAGAGCAATCAGCCCCAGCATTTT; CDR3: CASSGIPGQSNQPQHF
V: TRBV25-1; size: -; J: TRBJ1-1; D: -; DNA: TGTGCCAGCAGTCACCTAGGGAGAGGGGCGAACACTGAAGCTTTCTTT; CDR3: CASSHLGRGANTEAFF
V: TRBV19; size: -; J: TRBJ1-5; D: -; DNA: TGTGCCAGTAGTATGAGTGGGCTCTGGAGCAATCAGCCCCAGCATTTT; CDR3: CASSMSGLWSNQPQHF
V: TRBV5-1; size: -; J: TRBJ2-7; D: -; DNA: TGCGCCAGCAGCACTGAACAGGGACGAGAGCAGTACTTC; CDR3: CASSTEQGREQYF
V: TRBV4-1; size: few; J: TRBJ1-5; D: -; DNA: TGCGCCAGCAGCCCTATGGCGGGCCATCAGCCCCAGCATTTT; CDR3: CASSPMAGHQPQHF
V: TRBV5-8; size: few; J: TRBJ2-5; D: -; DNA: TGTGCCAGCAGCTTAGGTCAGGGAGAGACCCAGTACTTC; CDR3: CASSLGQGETQYF
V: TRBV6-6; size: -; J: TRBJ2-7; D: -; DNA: TGTGCCAGCAGCCCAGTAGGCAGGGGTTACGAGCAGTACTTC; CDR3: CASSPVGRGYEQYF
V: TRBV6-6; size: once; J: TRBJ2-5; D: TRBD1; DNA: TGTGCCAGCCTGGGACAGGGGGGGGAGACCCAGTACTTC; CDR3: CASLGQGGETQYF
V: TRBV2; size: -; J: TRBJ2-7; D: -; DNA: TGTGCCAGCAGTGAAGCACCGGGGCGCGTATACGAGCAGTACTTC; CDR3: CASSEAPGRVYEQYF
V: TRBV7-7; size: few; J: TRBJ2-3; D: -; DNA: TGTGCCAGCAGCGAGGGGCAGGGGTGGGCAGATACGCAGTATTTT; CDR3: CASSEGQGWADTQYF
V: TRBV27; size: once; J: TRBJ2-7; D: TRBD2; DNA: TGTGCCAGCAGCCTCCGGACTAGCGGTCCGCGGGAGCAGTACTTC; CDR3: CASSLRTSGPREQYF
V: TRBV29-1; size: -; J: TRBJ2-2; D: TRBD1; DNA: TGCAGCGTGACCGGACAGGGGAGGGGGACCGGGGAGCTGTTTTTT; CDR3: CSVTGQGRGTGELFF
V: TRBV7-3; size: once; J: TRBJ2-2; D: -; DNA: TGTGCCAGCAGCTTAACCGGGGAGCTGTTTTTT; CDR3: CASSLTGELFF
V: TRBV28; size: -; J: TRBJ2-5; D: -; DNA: TGTGCCAGCAGTTTCCGGACCGGTCAAGAGACCCAGTACTTC; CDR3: CASSFRTGQETQYF
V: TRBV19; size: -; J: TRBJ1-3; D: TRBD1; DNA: TGTGCCAGTAGAGAACAGGGGACTTCTGGAAACACCATATATTTT; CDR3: CASREQGTSGNTIYF
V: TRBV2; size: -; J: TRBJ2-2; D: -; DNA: TGTGCCAGCGAAAAGCAGAACACCGGGGAGCTGTTTTTT; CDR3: CASEKQNTGELFF
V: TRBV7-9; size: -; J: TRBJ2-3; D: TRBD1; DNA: TGTGCCAGCAGCTCCCAGAACAGGGGGACAGATACGCAGTATTTT; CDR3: CASSSQNRGTDTQYF
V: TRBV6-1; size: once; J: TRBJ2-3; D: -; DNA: TGTGCCAGCAGGGGAGAAGGGCTTAATACGCAGTATTTT; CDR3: CASRGEGLNTQYF
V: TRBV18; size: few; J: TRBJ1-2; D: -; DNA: TGTGCCAGCTCACCAATAGGAATTTCTAACTATGGCTACACCTTC; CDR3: CASSPIGISNYGYTF
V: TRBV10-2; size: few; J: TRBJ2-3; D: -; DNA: TGCGCCAGCGGCTTGGATACGCAGTATTTT; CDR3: CASGLDTQYF
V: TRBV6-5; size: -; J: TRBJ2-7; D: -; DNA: TGTGCCAGCAGTTACTCCCCCAGGTTCAACTACGAGCAGTACTTC; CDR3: CASSYSPRFNYEQYF
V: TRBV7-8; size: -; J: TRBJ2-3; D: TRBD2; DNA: TGTGCCAGCAGCGTAAGCGGGGGGGCCGGAGATACGCAGTATTTT; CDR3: CASSVSGGAGDTQYF
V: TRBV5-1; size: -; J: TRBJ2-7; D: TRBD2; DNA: TGCGCCAGCAGCGTACTAGCGGAGTCCTACGAGCAGTACTTC; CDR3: CASSVLAESYEQYF
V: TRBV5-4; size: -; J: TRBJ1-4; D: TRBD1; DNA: TGTGCCAGCAGCTTGGGACAGGGGTATGAAAAACTGTTTTTT; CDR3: CASSLGQGYEKLFF
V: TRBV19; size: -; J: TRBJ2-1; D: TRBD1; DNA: TGTGCCAGTAGTAATGGACAGGGCTACAATGAGCAGTTCTTC; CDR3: CASSNGQGYNEQFF
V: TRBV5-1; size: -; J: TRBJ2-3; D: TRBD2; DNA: TGCGCCAGCAGGAAAGCGGGAGGGGCTAGCACAGATACGCAGTATTTT; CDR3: CASRKAGGASTDTQYF
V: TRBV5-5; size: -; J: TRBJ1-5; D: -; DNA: TGTGCCAGCAGCTTGACAGGGTATAGCAATCAGCCCCAGCATTTT; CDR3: CASSLTGYSNQPQHF
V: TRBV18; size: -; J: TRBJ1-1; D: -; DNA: TGTGCCAGCTCACCTAAGGGGGAAGCTTTCTTT; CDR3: CASSPKGEAFF
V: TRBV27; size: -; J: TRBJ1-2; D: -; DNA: TGTGCCAGCAGTTTATCGCGCAACTATGGCTACACCTTC; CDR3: CASSLSRNYGYTF
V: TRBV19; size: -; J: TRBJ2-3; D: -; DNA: TGTGCCAGTAACCCCTTTTGGTCCCTCACAGATACGCAGTATTTT; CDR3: CASNPFWSLTDTQYF
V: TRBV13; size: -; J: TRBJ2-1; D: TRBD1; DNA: TGTGCCAGCAGCTTACCGCCGGGACAGGGGAAGGATGAGCAGTTCTTC; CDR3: CASSLPPGQGKDEQFF
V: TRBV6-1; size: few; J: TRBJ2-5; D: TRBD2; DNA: TGTGCCAGCAGTGGGGGTCGCCTAGCGGGAACCACACGAGAGACCCAGTACTTC; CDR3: CASSGGRLAGTTRETQYF
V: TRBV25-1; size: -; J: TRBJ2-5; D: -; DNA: TGTGCCAGCAGTCCCCACGCGTACCAAGAGACCCAGTACTTC; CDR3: CASSPHAYQETQYF
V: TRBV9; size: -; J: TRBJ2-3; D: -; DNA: TGTGCCAGCAATCGGGGAAAAGATACGCAGTATTTT; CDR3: CASNRGKDTQYF
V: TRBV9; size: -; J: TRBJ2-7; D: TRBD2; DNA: TGTGCCAGCAGCGTAGCACTAGCGGGAGTCTACGAGCAGTACTTC; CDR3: CASSVALAGVYEQYF
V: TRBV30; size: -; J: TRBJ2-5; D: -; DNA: TGTGCCTGGAGTTGGCAAGAGACCCAGTACTTC; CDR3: CAWSWQETQYF
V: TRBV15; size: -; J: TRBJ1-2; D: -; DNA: TGTGCCACCACCCGGGGAGGGCAGGAGCTTAACTATGGCTACACCTTC; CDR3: CATTRGGQELNYGYTF
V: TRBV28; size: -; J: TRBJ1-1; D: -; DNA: TGTGCCAGCAGCAGCTCCGGAGGTAGGAACACTGAAGCTTTCTTT; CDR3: CASSSSGGRNTEAFF
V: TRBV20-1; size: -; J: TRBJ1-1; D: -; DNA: TGCAGTGAGCAGGCCAACACTGAAGCTTTCTTT; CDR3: CSEQANTEAFF
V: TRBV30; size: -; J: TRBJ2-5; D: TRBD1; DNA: TGTGCCTGGAGGACATTGGACAGGGGATTAGGGACCCAGTACTTC; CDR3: CAWRTLDRGLGTQYF